One and the same sample provided the 28 T cell receptor beta chains below, sequenced in a study of shared clonotypes between healthy human individuals. Sequencing used immunoSEQ multiplex PCR; TCRdb keeps in-frame clones, though not all of them. This sample yields around 2.1 million clones, of which around 95% are seen a single time; 0.1% to 0.15% belongs to the top ten. The sample was naive CD4+ T cells sorted from blood. As for subset: CD45RA+ positively selected. All receptors derive from a man younger than 35 in good health.

This chain joins TRBV11-1 and TRBJ2-3, with 8 bases matching TRBD2. Germline V gene sequence: CDR1 SGHAT, CDR2 FQDESV (reference sequence). The trim removed 5 bases at V and 5 bases at J, leaving 15 bases unmatched. This CDR3 spans 17 amino acids. The CDR3 region is CASSPGLVRGAVDTQYF. The CDR3 bases are TGTGCCAGCAGCCCGGGACTAGTCCGGGGGGCGGTAGATACGCAGTATTTT. Combining the CDR3 with reference TRBV11-1 and TRBJ2-3 gives the whole variable domain EAEVAQSPRYKITEKSQAVAFWCDPISGHATLYWYRQILGQGPELLVQFQDESVVDDSQLPKDRFSAERLKGVDSTLKIQPAELGDSAMYLCASSPGLVRGAVDTQYFGPGTRLTVL.

About this clone: In the same sample, other DNA sequences code for this CDR3. CDR3 bases: TGTGCCAGCAGTAGGGACCGCTCCTACGAGCAGTACTTC. Translating gives CASSRDRSYEQYF. J is TRBJ2-7 and V is TRBV5-6, with D perhaps matching TRBD1 or TRBD2 (5 bases each). This CDR3 is 13 amino acids long. CDR1 is SGHDT, CDR2 YYEEEE, per germline. V dropped 5 bases and J dropped 0 bases, with 9 bases sitting between them. Looking up the rest from reference TRBV5-6 and TRBJ2-7 gives the full variable domain: DAGVTQSPTHLIKTRGQQVTLRCSPKSGHDTVSWYQQALGQGPQFIFQYYEEEERQRGNFPDRFSGHQFPNYSSELNVNALLLGDSALYLCASSRDRSYEQYFGPGTRLTVT.

The chain is built from TRBV5-1 and TRBJ2-3; TRBD2 aligns across 7 bases. CDR1 SGHRS and CDR2 YFSETQ come from the germline V gene. The V segment lost 7 bases and the J segment 5 bases; nucleotides outside the gene matches: 4. CDR3 length equals 12 residues. For the CDR3, the DNA is TGCGCCAGCGGCTCTAGCGGAGATACGCAGTATTTT. Encoded protein: CASGSSGDTQYF.

The chain is built from TRBV11-2 and TRBJ2-1, with 10 bases fitting TRBD2. Germline V gene lookup returns CDR1 SGHAT and CDR2 FQNNGV. CDR3 length: 15 residues. J was trimmed by 8 bases and V by 1 base; bases with no gene match: 5. The CDR3 region is CASSLVAGGPYEQFF. The CDR3 DNA follows: TGTGCCAGCAGCTTAGTAGCGGGGGGTCCATATGAGCAGTTCTTC.

The chain recombines TRBV14 with TRBJ1-3; D ambiguous. The length of the CDR3 is 15 residues. Trimming took off 4 bases at V and 0 bases at J, with 10 bases between the two ends. CDR1 SGHDN and CDR2 FVKESK come from the germline V gene. The CDR3 loop reads CASSPGGTSGNTIYF. The CDR3 DNA reads as TGTGCCAGCAGCCCAGGAGGAACCTCTGGAAACACCATATATTTT.

This chain links TRBV11-2 with TRBJ2-1; TRBD1 agrees at 9 bases. CDR1 and CDR2 (germline): SGHAT, FQNNGV. This CDR3 contains 16 residues. Trimming removed 3 bases from V and 5 bases from J; junction bases left unmatched: 8. CDR3: CASSLPGTGSHNEQFF. The CDR3 DNA reads as TGTGCCAGCAGCTTGCCCGGGACAGGGTCCCACAATGAGCAGTTCTTC.

The V call is TRBV7-9, the J call TRBJ2-7, with 9 positions matching TRBD1. Germline-derived CDR1 and CDR2 are SEHNR and FQNEAQ (reference sequence). V lost 3 bases, J lost 3 bases, and 3 bases stayed unmatched. The CDR3 runs 14 residues. The CDR3 loop is CASSLGQGNYEQYF. CDR3 DNA: TGTGCCAGCAGCTTGGGACAGGGAAACTACGAGCAGTACTTC.

The chain uses TRBV2 and TRBJ1-1; TRBD1 matches 8 bases. CDR3 length: 14 amino acids. Looked up from germline, CDR1 is SNHLY and CDR2 is FYNNEI. Trimming took 7 bases from V and 2 from J; bases not matched to a gene: 6. Here the CDR3 DNA reads TGTGCCAGCATAAGGACAGGGCTTAACACTGAAGCTTTCTTT. As protein: CASIRTGLNTEAFF.

The rearrangement joins TRBV7-8 to TRBJ2-7, with 7 bases identical to TRBD1. Germline lookup yields CDR1 SGHVS and CDR2 FQNEAQ. With 1 base clipped from V and 4 bases from J, the junction kept 4 bases outside the gene matches. The CDR3 is 14 amino acids. The CDR3 sequence is CASSLEGAKYEQYF. The CDR3, as DNA: TGTGCCAGCAGCTTAGAGGGGGCCAAGTACGAGCAGTACTTC.

The chain uses TRBV30 and TRBJ2-3; 12 bases match TRBD2. The CDR3 is made up of 15 amino acids. CDR1 is GTSNPN, CDR2 SVGIG, per germline (reference sequence). The J segment lost 5 bases and the V segment lost 2 bases, leaving 5 bases of the junction unmatched. In nucleotides, the CDR3 is TGTGCCTGGAGTAAAAGGACTAGCGGGGTAGATACGCAGTATTTT. Translated: CAWSKRTSGVDTQYF.

Here the CDR3 DNA reads TGTGCCAGCAGCTCGCCCAATAGCGGGAGGGCCGGCAATGAGCAGTTCTTC. It codes for CASSSPNSGRAGNEQFF. J is TRBJ2-1 and V is TRBV7-2; 11 bases agree with TRBD2. Germline V gene sequence: CDR1 SGHTA, CDR2 FQGNSA. V was pared by 4 bases and J by 6 bases, with 11 bases of the junction left unmatched. The CDR3 is 17 amino acids.

About this clone: This sample includes further DNA sequences coding for the same CDR3. This sequence joins TRBV6-5 and TRBJ1-4, with no clear D. This CDR3 contains 15 residues. CDR1 and CDR2 from the germline V gene are MNHEY and SVGAGI. Trimming cost V 2 bases and J 0 bases, with 7 bases left between them. CDR3 in amino acids: CASSYSGATNEKLFF. CDR3 in DNA: TGTGCCAGCAGTTACAGTGGCGCAACTAATGAAAAACTGTTTTTT.

The V call is TRBV9, the J call TRBJ2-7; 7 bases map to TRBD1. Trimming took 0 bases from V and 2 from J; bases not matched to a gene: 8. The germline CDR1 and CDR2 sequences are SGDLS and YYNGEE. There are 16 residues in the CDR3. CDR3 loop: CASSVGGTAIPYEQYF. Here the CDR3 DNA reads TGTGCCAGCAGCGTAGGGGGGACAGCGATCCCCTACGAGCAGTACTTC.

The V call is TRBV30, the J call TRBJ1-4, with TRBD1 matching over 8 bases. The germline V gene encodes CDR1 GTSNPN and CDR2 SVGIG (reference sequence). Trimming cost V 6 bases and J 10 bases; bases outside gene matches: 16. CDR3 size: 15 residues. The CDR3 bases are TGTGCCTGCACTACCGGACAGGGAGGTTGGGTAAAACTGTTTTTT. Translating gives CACTTGQGGWVKLFF. Filled out from reference TRBV30 and TRBJ1-4, the complete variable domain reads SQTIHQWPATLVQPVGSPLSLECTVEGTSNPNLYWYRQAAGRGLQLLFYSVGIGQISSEVPQNLSASRPQDRQFILSSKKLLLSDSGFYLCACTTGQGGWVKLFFGSGTQLSVL.

The chain links TRBV11-2 to TRBJ1-2; maybe TRBD1 (5 bases). V was pared by 5 bases and J by 8 bases, with 15 bases between. CDR1 and CDR2 (germline): SGHAT, FQNNGV. CDR3 length: 13 amino acids. The CDR3 is CASSAREAGGYTF. Here the CDR3 DNA reads TGTGCCAGCAGCGCCAGGGAGGCGGGAGGCTACACCTTC.

J is TRBJ1-3 and V is TRBV6-1; the D is unclear. Germline CDR1 reads MNHNS; CDR2 reads SASEGT. The CDR3 consists of 15 residues. V was clipped by 3 bases and J by 0 bases, with 9 bases between them. The chain's CDR3 is CASSDYMSSGNTIYF. CDR3 nucleotide sequence: TGTGCCAGCAGTGACTACATGAGCTCTGGAAACACCATATATTTT.

This clone has a single count. Other nucleotide sequences in the sample specify the same CDR3. This chain uses TRBV7-2 with TRBJ2-7; TRBD2 is a possible D gene (6 bases). Trimming shortened V by 1 base and J by 1 base, and 11 bases separated the two germline ends. The CDR3 covers 15 residues. CDR1 is SGHTA, CDR2 FQGNSA, per germline. The CDR3 region has the DNA TGTGCCAGCAGCTTAGTTGCGGGAACATCCTACGAGCAGTACTTC. Its protein product is CASSLVAGTSYEQYF.

The rearrangement joins TRBV7-9 to TRBJ1-2, with 8 positions matching TRBD1. The length of the CDR3 is 15 residues. Unmatched junction bases numbered 4, after V lost 3 bases and J lost 1 base. CDR1 and CDR2 from the germline V gene are SEHNR and FQNEAQ (reference sequence). The DNA of the CDR3 is TGTGCCAGCAGCTTTTTCACAGGGGGTAACTATGGCTACACCTTC. Amino acid sequence: CASSFFTGGNYGYTF.

The rearrangement links TRBV7-2 to TRBJ2-2, with 9 bases that match TRBD2. Germline V gene sequence: CDR1 SGHTA, CDR2 FQGNSA. The CDR3 runs to 15 residues. J gave up 7 bases and V 3 bases, and 6 bases lay outside the gene matches. The CDR3 protein is CASSFRGLAGGELFF. The DNA of the CDR3 is TGTGCCAGCAGCTTTAGGGGACTAGCTGGCGGGGAGCTGTTTTTT.

The chain carries TRBV5-1 and TRBJ2-5; D remains unclear. V shed 4 bases and J shed 2 bases, with 15 bases lying between them. Germline V gene sequence: CDR1 SGHRS, CDR2 YFSETQ. The CDR3 totals 15 residues. CDR3 nucleotide sequence: TGCGCCAGCAGCCCTTTTGAGCCTGGGCAAGAGACCCAGTACTTC. Residues: CASSPFEPGQETQYF.

The chain carries TRBV7-3 and TRBJ2-2; perhaps TRBD1 as D (6 bases). Deletions cut 4 bases from V and 4 bases from J, with 16 bases between. CDR3 length equals 16 residues. Germline V gives CDR1 SGHTA, CDR2 FQGTGA. The chain's CDR3 is CASSSMGASATGELFF. DNA of the CDR3: TGTGCCAGCAGCTCCATGGGGGCTTCGGCCACCGGGGAGCTGTTTTTT.

This clone has just one count. This chain's CDR3 is CASMLDSSIGGQYF. CDR3 sequence (DNA): TGTGCCAGCATGCTCGACTCTTCCATAGGTGGGCAGTACTTC. The chain combines TRBV7-2 with TRBJ2-7; D uncertain. This CDR3 has 14 residues. Per the germline V gene, CDR1 is SGHTA and CDR2 is FQGNSA. V lost 7 bases, J lost 9 bases, and 22 bases lay in between.

V is TRBV28 and J is TRBJ2-3; D may be TRBD2 (6 bases). Trimming shortened V by 2 bases and J by 3 bases, and 15 bases separated the two germline ends. This CDR3 region has 16 residues. The germline V gene encodes CDR1 MDHEN and CDR2 SYDVKM. Here the CDR3 DNA reads TGTGCCAGCAGTTTACGGGGACTCTACCTTACAGATACGCAGTATTTT. It yields the protein CASSLRGLYLTDTQYF. The full variable domain, its missing parts supplied by reference TRBV28 and TRBJ2-3, is DVKVTQSSRYLVKRTGEKVFLECVQDMDHENMFWYRQDPGLGLRLIYFSYDVKMKEKGDIPEGYSVSREKKERFSLILESASTNQTSMYLCASSLRGLYLTDTQYFGPGTRLTVL.

The rearrangement links TRBV23-1 to TRBJ1-2, with D perhaps matching TRBD1 (5 bases). TRBV23-1 is annotated as an ORF whose role is uncertain. V lost 6 bases to trimming and J lost 3 bases, with 11 bases between them. This CDR3 region has 13 residues. For the CDR3, the DNA is TGCGCCAGCAGCCCAGGGCTTTACTATGGCTACACCTTC. Translated, it gives CASSPGLYYGYTF.

V gene TRBV5-1 combines with J gene TRBJ1-6, with D perhaps matching TRBD1 (5 bases). Germline CDR1 reads SGHRS; CDR2 reads YFSETQ. Trimming shortened V by 4 bases and J by 7 bases, and 18 bases separated the two germline ends. The CDR3 spans 16 residues. CDR3 residues: CASSPDSIQANSPLHF. The CDR3 DNA reads TGCGCCAGCAGCCCCGACAGTATACAGGCAAATTCACCCCTCCACTTT.

This rearrangement joins TRBV6-1 to TRBJ1-5, with 9 bases identical to TRBD1. The V segment lost 6 bases and the J segment 8 bases; nucleotides outside the gene matches: 5. The germline V gene encodes CDR1 MNHNS and CDR2 SASEGT. The CDR3 extends over 13 amino acids. In nucleotides, the CDR3 is TGTGCCAGCAGGGGACAGGGTCACGAGCCCCAGCATTTT. Translation: CASRGQGHEPQHF.

The rearrangement joins TRBV6-1 to TRBJ1-2, with 10 nucleotides matching TRBD1. The CDR3 runs to 17 residues. V shed 3 bases, J shed 4 bases, and the junction held 11 bases outside the gene matches. Germline assignment: CDR1 MNHNS and CDR2 SASEGT. The CDR3 nucleotides read TGTGCCAGCAGTGAGACGGGACAGGGGAGTCCCATCTATGGCTACACCTTC. Encoded protein: CASSETGQGSPIYGYTF.

The chain employs TRBV7-9 and TRBJ1-3, with TRBD1 as a possible D gene (6 bases). The V end was cut by 5 bases, the J end by 3 bases, with 14 bases between. The germline CDR1 and CDR2 sequences are SEHNR and FQNEAQ (reference sequence). This CDR3 spans 15 amino acids. Here the CDR3 reads CASSPRGAGGNTIYF. The CDR3 DNA is TGTGCCAGCAGCCCCCGGGGGGCAGGTGGAAACACCATATATTTT. Full variable domain (missing parts from reference TRBV7-9 and TRBJ1-3): DTGVSQNPRHKITKRGQNVTFRCDPISEHNRLYWYRQTLGQGPEFLTYFQNEAQLEKSRLLSDRFSAERPKGSFSTLEIQRTEQGDSAMYLCASSPRGAGGNTIYFGEGSWLTVV.